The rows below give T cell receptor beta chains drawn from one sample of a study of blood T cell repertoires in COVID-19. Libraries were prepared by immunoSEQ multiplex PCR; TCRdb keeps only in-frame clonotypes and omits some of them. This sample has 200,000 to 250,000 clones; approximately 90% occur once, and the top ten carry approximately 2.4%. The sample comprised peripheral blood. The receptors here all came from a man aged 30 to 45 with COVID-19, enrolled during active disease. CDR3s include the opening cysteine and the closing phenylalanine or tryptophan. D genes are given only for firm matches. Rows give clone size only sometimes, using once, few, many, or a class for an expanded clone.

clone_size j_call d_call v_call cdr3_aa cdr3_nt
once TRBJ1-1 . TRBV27 CASTPTRFNTEAFF TGTGCCAGCACCCCGACACGCTTTAACACTGAAGCTTTCTTT
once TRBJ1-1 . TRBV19 CASSMRGGTEAFF TGTGCCAGTAGTATGCGGGGGGGCACTGAAGCTTTCTTT
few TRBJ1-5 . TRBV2 CASRRGGGGSNQPQHF TGTGCCAGCAGGAGGGGGGGCGGTGGGAGCAATCAGCCCCAGCATTTT
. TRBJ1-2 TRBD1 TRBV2 CASSEGQATYGYTF TGTGCCAGCAGTGAGGGACAGGCGACCTATGGCTACACCTTC
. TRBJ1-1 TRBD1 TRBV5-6 CASSFGTVAFF TGTGCCAGCAGCTTCGGGACAGTAGCTTTCTTT
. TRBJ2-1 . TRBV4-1 CASSGRTKDTHNEQFF TGCGCCAGCAGCGGGAGGACTAAAGACACCCACAATGAGCAGTTCTTC
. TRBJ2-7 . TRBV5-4 CASSFTGYEQYF TGTGCCAGCAGCTTTACAGGGTACGAGCAGTACTTC
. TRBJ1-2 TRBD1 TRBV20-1 CSASWDRANYGYTF TGCAGTGCTAGTTGGGACAGAGCTAACTATGGCTACACCTTC
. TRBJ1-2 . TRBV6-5 CASSYGQGNYGYTF TGTGCCAGCAGTTACGGGCAGGGCAACTATGGCTACACCTTC
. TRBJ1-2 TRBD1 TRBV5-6 CASSSGQSYYGYTF TGTGCCAGCAGCTCGGGACAGTCATACTATGGCTACACCTTC
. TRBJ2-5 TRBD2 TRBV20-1 CSASLAGTQETQYF TGCAGTGCTAGTCTAGCGGGAACCCAAGAGACCCAGTACTTC
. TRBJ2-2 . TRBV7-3 CASSLLGVGAANTGELFF TGTGCCAGCAGCTTACTAGGTGTGGGGGCGGCGAACACCGGGGAGCTGTTTTTT
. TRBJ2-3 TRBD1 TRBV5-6 CASSSERQGPTDTQYF TGTGCCAGCAGCTCCGAGCGACAGGGGCCTACAGATACGCAGTATTTT
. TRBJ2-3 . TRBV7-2 CASSPPDSRLGTDTQYF TGTGCCAGCAGCCCACCGGACAGCCGGCTTGGGACAGATACGCAGTATTTT
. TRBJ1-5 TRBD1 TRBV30 CAWSPGQGGRQPQHF TGTGCCTGGAGTCCCGGACAGGGTGGCAGGCAGCCCCAGCATTTT
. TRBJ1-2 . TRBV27 CASSLFFGGVYGYTF TGTGCCAGCAGTTTGTTTTTTGGGGGCGTCTATGGCTACACCTTC
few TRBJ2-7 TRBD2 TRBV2 CASSKTSGSYEQYF TGTGCCAGCAGTAAAACTAGCGGATCCTACGAGCAGTACTTC
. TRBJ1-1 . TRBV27 CASTGGGGTEAFF TGTGCCAGCACTGGGGGAGGGGGGACTGAAGCTTTCTTT
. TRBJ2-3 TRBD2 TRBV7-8 CASSYWTSGSTDTQYF TGTGCCAGCAGCTATTGGACTAGCGGGAGTACAGATACGCAGTATTTT
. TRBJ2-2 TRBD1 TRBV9 CASSGGTGTGELFF TGTGCCAGCAGCGGGGGGACAGGCACCGGGGAGCTGTTTTTT
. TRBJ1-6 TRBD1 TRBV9 CASSAARTGGSPLHF TGTGCCAGCAGTGCAGCCCGCACAGGGGGCTCACCCCTCCACTTT
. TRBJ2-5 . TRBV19 CASSIWTEETQYF TGTGCCAGTAGTATCTGGACAGAAGAGACCCAGTACTTC
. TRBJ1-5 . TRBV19 CASSGQTYSNQPQHF TGTGCCAGTAGCGGACAGACCTATAGCAATCAGCCCCAGCATTTT
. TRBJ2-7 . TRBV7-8 CASSLSQLGGEQYF TGTGCCAGCAGCTTGTCGCAGCTGGGGGGCGAGCAGTACTTC
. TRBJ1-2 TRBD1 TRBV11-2 CASSLDRTGHGYTF TGTGCCAGCAGCTTAGATCGGACAGGCCATGGCTACACCTTC
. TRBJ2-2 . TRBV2 CASRAGAANTGELFF TGTGCCAGCAGGGCTGGGGCAGCGAACACCGGGGAGCTGTTTTTT
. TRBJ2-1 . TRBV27 CASSPEGQVSSYNEQFF TGTGCCAGCAGTCCAGAAGGTCAGGTTTCCTCCTACAATGAGCAGTTCTTC
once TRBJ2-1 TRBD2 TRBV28 CASSGTGTSYLDEQFF TGTGCCAGCAGTGGAACGGGGACTAGCTATCTCGATGAGCAGTTCTTC
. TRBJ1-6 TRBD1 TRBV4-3 CASSQGLGTVNSPLHF TGCGCCAGCAGCCAAGGCCTGGGGACAGTTAATTCACCCCTCCACTTT
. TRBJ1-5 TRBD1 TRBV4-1 CASSPDGTGYQPQHF TGCGCCAGCAGTCCAGACGGGACAGGGTATCAGCCCCAGCATTTT
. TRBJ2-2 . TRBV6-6 CASSPSRSTGELFF TGTGCCAGCAGTCCGAGCCGCTCCACCGGGGAGCTGTTTTTT
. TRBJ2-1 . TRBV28 CASSSRFDNEQFF TGTGCCAGCAGTTCGCGATTTGACAATGAGCAGTTCTTC
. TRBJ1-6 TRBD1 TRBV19 CASSMSGQGNYNSPLHF TGTGCCAGTAGTATGTCGGGACAGGGAAACTATAATTCACCCCTCCACTTT
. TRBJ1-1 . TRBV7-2 CASSLVVGLNTEAFF TGTGCCAGCAGCTTAGTCGTGGGCCTGAACACTGAAGCTTTCTTT
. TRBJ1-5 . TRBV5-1 CASSLAGVTGQPQHF TGCGCCAGCAGCTTGGCCGGGGTCACGGGTCAGCCCCAGCATTTT
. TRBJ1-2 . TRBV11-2 CASSLGTSGNYGYTF TGTGCCAGCAGCTTAGGGACATCCGGAAACTATGGCTACACCTTC
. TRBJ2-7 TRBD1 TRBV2 CASWGQGAYEQYF TGTGCCAGCTGGGGACAGGGGGCCTACGAGCAGTACTTC
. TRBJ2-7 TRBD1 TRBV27 CASRQQGSSEQYF TGTGCCAGCAGACAACAGGGGTCGTCGGAGCAGTACTTC
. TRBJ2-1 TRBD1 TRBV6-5 CASSIRDRVGDEQFF TGTGCCAGCAGTATCCGGGACAGGGTAGGGGATGAGCAGTTCTTC
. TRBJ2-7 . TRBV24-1 CATSDSGVGGSPSYEQYF TGTGCCACCAGTGATTCGGGGGTAGGAGGGTCCCCCTCCTACGAGCAGTACTTC
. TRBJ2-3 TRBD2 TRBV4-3 CASSQDAPLFAGGKDTQYF TGCGCCAGCAGCCAAGATGCCCCGCTTTTTGCGGGAGGAAAAGATACGCAGTATTTT
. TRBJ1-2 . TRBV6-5 CASSWGPEYGYTF TGTGCCAGCAGTTGGGGGCCCGAATACGGCTACACCTTC
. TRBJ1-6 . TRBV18 CASSPLGDNSPLHF TGTGCCAGCTCACCACTCGGGGATAATTCACCCCTCCACTTT
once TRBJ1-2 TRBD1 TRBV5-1 CASSLLTGANYGYTF TGCGCCAGCAGCTTGCTGACAGGGGCCAACTATGGCTACACCTTC
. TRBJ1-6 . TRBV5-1 CASSLEGGNSPLHF TGCGCCAGCAGCTTGGAAGGGGGTAATTCACCCCTCCACTTT
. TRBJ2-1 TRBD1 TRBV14 CASSKSTGTGNDEQFF TGTGCCAGCAGCAAAAGTACCGGGACAGGGAACGATGAGCAGTTCTTC
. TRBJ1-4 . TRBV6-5 CASSYSFSLNEKLFF TGTGCCAGCAGTTACTCGTTCAGTTTGAATGAAAAACTGTTTTTT